The 26 T cell receptor beta chains reported below all come from one sample, sequenced in a study of T cells after yellow fever vaccination. TCRdb recomputed calls from the 5' RACE reads with MiXCR, one row per CDR3 protein. The sample lists over 150,000 distinct CDR3 sequences, roughly 6.2% occurring once. The sequencing used CD4+ T cells sorted from PBMCs, collected on the day of the first yellow fever vaccination. These receptors were collected from a young man who received the YFV17D yellow fever vaccine.

The table lists this clonotype with a few counts. The chain employs TRBV5-1 and TRBJ2-1, with D hard to call. Trimming took off 4 bases at V and 2 bases at J, with 13 bases between the two ends. The CDR3 has 15 residues. Germline loops: CDR1 SGHRS, CDR2 YFSETQ. The CDR3 loop is CASSGEANAYNEQFF. Here the CDR3 DNA reads TGCGCCAGCAGCGGCGAGGCAAACGCCTACAATGAGCAGTTCTTC.

The V and J genes are TRBV7-3 and TRBJ1-1, with D tentatively TRBD1 (6 bases). CDR1 is SGHTA, CDR2 FQGTGA, per germline. The ends were cut back, 4 bases at V and 1 base at J, with 19 bases in the middle. This CDR3 is 17 amino acids long. The CDR3 DNA reads TGTGCCAGCAGCTCCCACCTGGGGGCCTCTGGGAACACTGAAGCTTTCTTT. Encoded protein: CASSSHLGASGNTEAFF. The full variable domain, completed using reference TRBV7-3 and TRBJ1-1, is GAGVSQTPSNKVTEKGKYVELRCDPISGHTALYWYRQSLGQGPEFLIYFQGTGAADDSGLPNDRFFAVRPEGSVSTLKIQRTERGDSAVYLCASSSHLGASGNTEAFFGQGTRLTVV.

This clonotype was detected ten times or more. The rearrangement joins TRBV4-2 to TRBJ2-2; D might be TRBD2 (6 bases). The CDR3 consists of 17 residues. Germline V gives CDR1 LGHNA, CDR2 YNFKEQ. Trimming took 0 bases from V and 1 from J, leaving 12 bases between them. CDR3 nucleotide sequence: TGTGCCAGCAGCCAAGAGGGTGCGCGGGGGAACACCGGGGAGCTGTTTTTT. Encoded protein: CASSQEGARGNTGELFF.

This clonotype appeared many times. The V gene is TRBV6-5, the J gene TRBJ2-1; D is possibly TRBD1 or TRBD2 (5 bases each). CDR3 length equals 15 residues. V dropped 2 bases and J dropped 1 base, with 9 bases sitting between them. CDR1 and CDR2 from the germline V gene are MNHEY and SVGAGI. Here the CDR3 DNA reads TGTGCCAGCAGTTACGGGGGTAGTTCCTACAATGAGCAGTTCTTC. Encoded protein: CASSYGGSSYNEQFF.

This clonotype was recorded many times. This chain uses TRBV5-1 with TRBJ2-7; TRBD1 might be the D (5 bases). V was trimmed by 4 bases and J by 2 bases, leaving 13 bases between them. There are 14 residues in the CDR3. The V gene's germline CDR1 is SGHRS and CDR2 YFSETQ. Here the CDR3 reads CASSPRDFPYEQYV. The DNA for the CDR3 is TGCGCCAGCAGCCCCAGGGATTTCCCCTACGAGCAGTACGTC.

The chain joins TRBV3-1 to TRBJ2-7; 14 nucleotides agree with TRBD2. CDR3 length: 16 residues. From germline, CDR1 is LGHDT and CDR2 YNNKEL (reference sequence). J gave up 3 bases and V 4 bases, and 5 bases lay outside the gene matches. CDR3 in amino acids: CASSLGLAGGGYEQYF. In DNA form, the CDR3 reads TGTGCCAGCAGCCTTGGACTAGCGGGGGGCGGCTACGAGCAGTACTTC.

This clonotype was picked up many times. The chain recombines TRBV4-3 with TRBJ2-4, with D possibly being TRBD1 (6 bases). The V end was cut by 5 bases, the J end by 9 bases, with 14 bases between. From germline, CDR1 is LGHNA and CDR2 YSLEER. The CDR3 spans 13 residues. CDR3: CASSDRQASIQYF. CDR3 in DNA: TGCGCCAGCAGCGATCGACAGGCCAGCATTCAGTACTTC.

This clonotype was picked up many times. The V call is TRBV19, the J call TRBJ2-1, with D possibly being TRBD2 (6 bases). Germline CDR1 is LNHDA and CDR2 is SQIVND (reference sequence). V lost 2 bases and J 4 bases, leaving 12 bases between the germline ends. CDR3 size: 15 residues. The CDR3 region is CASSILLGGYNEQFF. The CDR3 bases are TGTGCCAGTAGTATACTCCTCGGGGGTTACAATGAGCAGTTCTTC.

This clonotype has a count of ten or more. V gene TRBV20-1 combines with J gene TRBJ2-1; 11 nucleotides align to TRBD2. The J segment lost 8 bases and the V segment lost 6 bases, leaving 9 bases of the junction unmatched. The CDR3 sequence is 14 residues long. From germline, CDR1 is DFQATT and CDR2 SNEGSKA (reference sequence). Here the CDR3 DNA reads TGCAGTGCGCCGAAACTAGCGGGGGTGTATGAGCAGTTCTTC. Encoded protein: CSAPKLAGVYEQFF.

This clonotype showed up just a few times. The chain joins TRBV4-2 to TRBJ2-3; D is possibly TRBD1 (5 bases). The CDR3 spans 15 residues. CDR1 LGHNA and CDR2 YNFKEQ come from the germline V gene. V gave up 3 bases and J gave up 1 base, with 11 bases separating them. The CDR3 is CASSQALGGTDTQYF. The CDR3 DNA follows: TGTGCCAGCAGCCAGGCCCTAGGGGGCACAGATACGCAGTATTTT.

This clonotype was recorded many times. The CDR3, as DNA: TGCGCCAGCAGCTCCGTTGGACAAACTGGCGGGGAGCTGTTTTTT. It encodes CASSSVGQTGGELFF. The gene calls are TRBV5-1 and TRBJ2-2; a possible D gene is TRBD1 (5 bases). Germline CDR1 SGHRS, CDR2 YFSETQ. Trimming left V 3 bases short and J 7 bases short, with 16 bases between. The length of the CDR3 is 15 residues.

This clonotype was seen a handful of times. The rearrangement joins TRBV18 to TRBJ2-7, with D possibly TRBD1 on 6 matching bases. This CDR3 has 13 amino acids. The V gene lost 6 bases and the J gene lost 6 bases, with 15 bases spanning the gap. CDR1 KGHSH and CDR2 LQKENI come from the germline V gene. Written as DNA, the CDR3 is TGTGCCAGCTCCCTTTCTGGACAGAGCGAGCAGTACGTC. Its translation: CASSLSGQSEQYV.

This clonotype was recorded many times. This chain uses TRBV6-5 with TRBJ2-1, with D tentatively TRBD2 (7 bases). Germline V lookup: CDR1 MNHEY, CDR2 SVGAGI. Deletions cut 8 bases from V and 3 bases from J, with 17 bases between. The CDR3 has 15 residues. The CDR3 sequence: CASLLRGGVYNEQFF. CDR3 in DNA: TGTGCCAGCCTCCTAAGAGGGGGGGTCTACAATGAGCAGTTCTTC.

This clonotype has ten or more counts. The rearrangement joins TRBV7-2 to TRBJ2-1; TRBD1 agrees at 8 bases. Germline lookup yields CDR1 SGHTA and CDR2 FQGNSA. The CDR3 runs 16 residues. V lost 4 bases to trimming and J lost 7 bases; unmatched junction nucleotides: 12. CDR3 in DNA: TGTGCCAGCAGCTGGACCGGGACAGGAATTGGGAATGAGCAGTTCTTC. Translated, it gives CASSWTGTGIGNEQFF.

The chain employs TRBV7-6 and TRBJ2-5; D unclear. Germline CDR1 SGHVS, CDR2 FNYEAQ. The CDR3 is 14 amino acids. V lost 5 bases and J lost 5, with 15 bases in between. The CDR3 here is CASSPGLAGETQYF. In DNA form, the CDR3 reads TGTGCCAGCAGCCCCGGGTTAGCTGGGGAGACCCAGTACTTC.

This clonotype occurred a few times. This chain uses TRBV25-1 with TRBJ1-6; D unresolved. Germline V gene lookup returns CDR1 MGHDK and CDR2 SYGVNS. This CDR3 region has 14 residues. V was pared by 6 bases and J by 9 bases, with 15 bases between. CDR3 DNA: TGTGCCAGCAGAACACTAGTTGATAGTTCACCCCTCCACTTT. Amino acids: CASRTLVDSSPLHF.

This clonotype was observed a handful of times. V gene TRBV28 combines with J gene TRBJ2-3; D might be TRBD1 (5 bases). Germline V gene sequence: CDR1 MDHEN, CDR2 SYDVKM. There are 13 residues in the CDR3. V gave up 7 bases and J gave up 8 bases, with 16 bases separating them. The DNA for the CDR3 is TGTGCCAGCACCCTAGGGGCGCTAGGTACGCAGTATTTT. This sequence encodes CASTLGALGTQYF.

This clonotype was counted ten times or more. The chain carries TRBV20-1 and TRBJ2-7, with TRBD2 matching over 13 bases. The CDR3 covers 17 residues. J was trimmed by 2 bases and V by 1 base; bases with no gene match: 8. Germline CDR1 is DFQATT and CDR2 is SNEGSKA (reference sequence). CDR3 coding DNA: TGCAGTGCTAGAGGAATTTCACTAGCGGGAGGGGCCTACGAGCAGTACGTC. Translation: CSARGISLAGGAYEQYV.

This clonotype was observed many times. This chain uses TRBV6-5 with TRBJ1-3; 7 nucleotides line up with TRBD1. With 6 bases clipped from V and 4 bases from J, the junction kept 6 bases outside the gene matches. CDR3 length: 14 residues. Germline CDR1 and CDR2: MNHEY and SVGAGI. CDR3: CASRPQGSGNTIYF. The CDR3 DNA reads TGTGCCAGCAGACCACAGGGGTCAGGAAACACCATATATTTT.

This clonotype was detected many times. The V gene is TRBV5-1, the J gene TRBJ2-7, with 7 bases aligning to TRBD1. CDR3 length: 13 amino acids. The ends lost 4 bases at V and 5 bases at J; junction bases unmatched: 6. Germline values: CDR1 SGHRS, CDR2 YFSETQ. CDR3 sequence (DNA): TGCGCCAGCAGCCGCGTAGGGGGCGACGAGCAGTACTTC. It yields the protein CASSRVGGDEQYF.

This clonotype was observed many times. The rearrangement uses TRBV20-1 and TRBJ2-3; tentatively, D is TRBD2 (6 bases). The V end lost 6 bases, the J end lost 4 bases, and 17 bases lay between the germline ends. Looked up from germline, CDR1 is DFQATT and CDR2 is SNEGSKA (reference sequence). The CDR3 runs to 14 residues. The CDR3 protein is CSAPRTGAADTQYF. CDR3 bases: TGCAGTGCCCCTCGGACGGGAGCGGCAGATACGCAGTATTTT.

This clonotype was seen repeatedly, ten times or more. The rearrangement links TRBV12-3 or TRBV12-4 to TRBJ2-2; 12 nucleotides line up with TRBD1. The V gene end was trimmed by 6 bases and the J gene end by 5 bases; junction bases not matched to a gene: 10. CDR3 length equals 17 residues. CDR3 amino acids: CASRLKGQGAWTGELFF. CDR3 nucleotides: TGTGCCAGCAGGTTAAAGGGACAGGGGGCGTGGACCGGGGAGCTGTTTTTT.

This clonotype was seen a handful of times. The chain combines TRBV9 with TRBJ2-1; 7 bases align to TRBD2. Germline V gives CDR1 SGDLS, CDR2 YYNGEE. The CDR3 sequence is 12 residues long. After removal of 4 bases from V and 9 bases from J, the junction contained 4 bases not matched to a gene. The CDR3: CASSPGLFEQFF. CDR3 nucleotides: TGTGCCAGCAGCCCGGGACTATTTGAGCAGTTCTTC.

In this sample, this clonotype turned up a few times. The chain uses TRBV20-1 and TRBJ1-3, with D tentatively TRBD1 (5 bases). The CDR3 contains 14 residues. Trimming pared 0 bases from V and 4 bases from J, leaving 10 bases between. The germline gives CDR1 DFQATT, CDR2 SNEGSKA (reference sequence). CDR3 sequence: CSAREGGDGNTIYF. The DNA for the CDR3 is TGCAGTGCTAGAGAGGGGGGGGACGGAAACACCATATATTTT.

The table lists this clonotype with many counts. The chain has TRBV4-1 and TRBJ2-7; D ambiguous. The ends were cut back, 1 base at V and 7 bases at J, with 11 bases in the middle. The length of the CDR3 is 13 residues. The germline V gene has CDR1 MGHRA and CDR2 YSYEKL. The CDR3 protein is CASSQAIWSEQYV. The DNA of the CDR3 is TGCGCCAGCAGCCAAGCCATCTGGAGTGAGCAGTACGTC.

With respect to this clonotype: This clone may be a read error of a much larger clone one base away. The chain has TRBV7-2 and TRBJ1-5; D gene unclear. The length of the CDR3 is 13 residues. From germline, CDR1 is SGHTA and CDR2 FQGNSA. CDR3 in amino acids: CASSFTELQAQHF. In DNA form, the CDR3 reads TGTGCCAGCAGCTTCACGGAACTTCAGGCCCAGCATTTT.